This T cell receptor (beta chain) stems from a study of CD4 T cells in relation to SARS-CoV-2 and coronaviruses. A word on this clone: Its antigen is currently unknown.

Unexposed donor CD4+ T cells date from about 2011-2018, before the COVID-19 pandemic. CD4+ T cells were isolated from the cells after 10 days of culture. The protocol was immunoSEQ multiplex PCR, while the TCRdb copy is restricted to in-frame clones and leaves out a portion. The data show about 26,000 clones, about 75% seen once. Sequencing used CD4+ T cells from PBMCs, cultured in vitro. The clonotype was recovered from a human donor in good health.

The chain's CDR3 is CASSLDSNQPQHF. The DNA of the CDR3 is TGCGCCAGCAGCTTGGACAGCAATCAGCCCCAGCATTTT. V is TRBV5-1 and J is TRBJ1-5; D not certain. This CDR3 has 13 amino acids. Germline CDR1 and CDR2: SGHRS and YFSETQ. Trimming shortened V by 0 bases and J by 1 base, and 2 bases separated the two germline ends.